This TCR beta chain was retrieved from a study of siplizumab effects on memory and regulatory T cells (dated by TCRdb to between 2018 and 2021). The study in broad terms: The study examined how the anti-CD2 antibody siplizumab affects alloreactive T-cell subsets in allogeneic mixed lymphocyte reactions built from human PBMCs.

The protocol used for the library was the immunoSEQ multiplex PCR assay. The deep sequencing platform assayed around 94,000 TCR templates per sample. Genomic DNA extracted from sorted T cells was the material used for TCRbeta CDR3 sequencing. In the original analysis: The R programming language was used for the clonal analysis of the TCRbeta CDR3 data. Alloreactive CD4+ and CD8+ clones were defined by comparing unstimulated samples with post-reaction CFSE-low samples. Regulatory or non-regulatory origin of alloreactive CD4+ clones was assigned by matching sequences to the sorted unstimulated Treg and non-Treg repertoires. TCRdb carries this immuneACCESS record with in-frame sequences only. Its versions omit some clonotypes, under half of them owing to an unresolved V gene in the studies checked, with the rest unexplained. V and J calls and clone size are given by that table; D and trimming were obtained from the DNA. The sample profile shows about 91,000 clones; roughly 96% of them were found once. The ten most abundant clones make up less than 0.035% of the sample.

The CDR3 has 16 amino acids, counting the end cysteine and phenylalanine. The DNA shown is the 48-base CDR3, in frame from base 1. V is cut back by 2 bases and J by 7 bases, with 5 bases in the junction unmatched. CDR1 and CDR2, looked up from the germline V gene (reference sequence), are WNHNN and SYGVQD. A remark on this clone: Its antigen is currently not known. No quality values exist for individual bases; no much larger clone is one base distant.

Overall study results and their limits: Because sequences below about 10^-5 frequency were poorly captured, only a minor fraction of alloreactive clones could be mapped to unstimulated subsets. About 80-97% of proliferating CD4+ or CD8+ clones could not be given a naive or memory phenotype. Whether proliferating Tregs from siplizumab cultures actually had suppressive function was not functionally confirmed. Unstimulated naive T cells appeared more diverse than memory T cells, and naive cells seemed to contribute substantially to the alloresponse. In reactions with siplizumab, an average of 68.8% of mappable alloreactive CD4+ clones were Treg-derived, compared with roughly 30% in control reactions. Siplizumab significantly reduced the cumulative frequency of alloreactive sequences traceable to unstimulated CD4+ memory T cells.

In addition, sequencing in three donor pairs included unstimulated CD8+ effector memory subsets alongside CD4+ naive, CD8+ naive, CD8+ TEMRA and CD4+ memory subsets. Sorted unstimulated T cells and proliferating T cells recovered from mixed lymphocyte reactions were subjected to TCRbeta CDR3 sequencing. Fresh whole blood from approximately ten HLA-typed healthy donors was used to isolate PBMCs. The receptor was isolated from a human donor in good health. This chain joins TRBV10-1 to TRBJ2-1, with 13 bases in between that match TRBD2. Input material: naive CD4+ T cells sorted from blood. The intended sense of this specimen's cell subset or site label: unstimulated naive T cells. CDR3 sequence: CASSEKLAGGPNEQFF. The nucleotide sequence is TGCGCCAGCAGTGAGAAACTAGCGGGGGGGCCGAATGAGCAGTTCTTC.